The 25 T cell receptor beta chains listed next were all sequenced from one sample in a study of CD8+ T cells in alopecia areata. Sequencing relied on a cDNA template that was reverse transcribed from extracted RNA. Assay used: immunoSEQ multiplex PCR; TCRdb lists only in-frame clones, some missing. The table shows about 270,000 clones, with around three fifths occurring only once. The treatment is: oral pan-JAK inhibitor, 5-10 mg twice daily. Sequences were derived from CD4+ T cells sorted from blood, sampled between weeks 51 and 54, from a patient treated with tofacitinib. The origin of the receptors is a human donor with alopecia areata.

V is TRBV29-1 and J is TRBJ2-3; 11 bases match TRBD2. The germline V gene encodes CDR1 SQVTM and CDR2 ANQGSEA. V dropped 6 bases and J dropped 0; count of bases not matched to a gene: 2. There are 14 residues in the CDR3. The chain's CDR3 is CSVVAGGSTDTQYF. The CDR3 DNA is TGCAGCGTCGTAGCGGGAGGGAGCACAGATACGCAGTATTTT.

The chain's CDR3 is CAWRDIYEQYF. The CDR3, as DNA: TGTGCCTGGAGGGACATCTACGAGCAGTACTTC. The rearrangement uses TRBV30 and TRBJ2-7; TRBD1 might be the D (5 bases). Deletions cut 3 bases from V and 3 bases from J, with 6 bases between. The CDR3 covers 11 residues. Germline V gene data show CDR1 as GTSNPN and CDR2 as SVGIG (reference sequence).

This clone was seen a handful of times. This rearrangement joins TRBV30 to TRBJ2-1; the D is unclear. The germline V gene encodes CDR1 GTSNPN and CDR2 SVGIG (reference sequence). Trimming shortened V by 2 bases and J by 5 bases, and 4 bases separated the two germline ends. The CDR3 totals 11 residues. CDR3 amino acids: CAWSLDNEQFF. In DNA, the CDR3 is TGTGCCTGGAGTCTCGACAATGAGCAGTTCTTC.

J is TRBJ1-6 and V is TRBV2; a weak D match, TRBD1 (6 bases). Germline CDR1 reads SNHLY; CDR2 reads FYNNEI. Trimming took 6 bases from V and 18 from J, leaving 15 bases between them. The length of the CDR3 is 11 residues. The DNA for the CDR3 is TGTGCCAGCAGGGAGGATGGGGGCGCCCACTTT. The encoded protein is CASREDGGAHF.

This rearrangement joins TRBV7-2 to TRBJ2-7, with 7 nucleotides matching TRBD2. V shed 1 base and J 6 bases; nucleotides not matched to a gene: 12. Germline-derived CDR1 and CDR2 are SGHTA and FQGNSA. The CDR3 contains 16 residues. CDR3 DNA sequence: TGTGCCAGCAGCTTAGAATTGAGGACTAGTATCCGCGAGCAGTACTTC. Its translation: CASSLELRTSIREQYF. Variable domain in full (rest from reference TRBV7-2 and TRBJ2-7): GAGVSQSPSNKVTEKGKDVELRCDPISGHTALYWYRQSLGQGLEFLIYFQGNSAPDKSGLPSDRFSAERTGGSVSTLTIQRTQQEDSAVYLCASSLELRTSIREQYFGPGTRLTVT.

The V and J genes are TRBV14 and TRBJ2-2, with D perhaps being TRBD1 or TRBD2 (5 bases each). Per germline, CDR1 SGHDN and CDR2 FVKESK. The length of the CDR3 is 16 residues. Trimming pared 1 base from V and 5 bases from J, leaving 14 bases between. CDR3 nucleotides: TGTGCCAGCAGCCAAGTCGGAGGCAGGGTTACCGGGGAGCTGTTTTTT. Amino acid sequence: CASSQVGGRVTGELFF. Drawing the rest from reference TRBV14 and TRBJ2-2, the complete variable domain is EAGVTQFPSHSVIEKGQTVTLRCDPISGHDNLYWYRRVMGKEIKFLLHFVKESKQDESGMPNNRFLAERTGGTYSTLKVQPAELEDSGVYFCASSQVGGRVTGELFFGEGSRLTVL.

This chain connects TRBV29-1 to TRBJ2-5, with TRBD1 matching 7 bases. The CDR3 extends over 12 amino acids. The V gene's germline CDR1 is SQVTM and CDR2 ANQGSEA. Losses at the gene ends were 7 bases for V and 5 bases for J; bases not matched to a gene: 7. The CDR3 coding sequence is TGCAGCGCCCTGACAGGGACCGAGACCCAGTACTTC. Residues: CSALTGTETQYF.

This clone has more than one count but fewer than ten. V usage is TRBV5-1 and J usage is TRBJ1-5; TRBD1 matches at 9 bases. J lost 5 bases, V lost 1 base, and 4 bases had no gene match. The CDR3 sequence is 15 residues long. Germline V lookup: CDR1 SGHRS, CDR2 YFSETQ. As DNA, the CDR3 is TGCGCCAGCAGCTTGTGGGGGGACAGGGATCAGCCCCAGCATTTT. It encodes CASSLWGDRDQPQHF.

The rearrangement uses TRBV29-1 and TRBJ1-5; maybe TRBD1 (6 bases). Trimming left V 4 bases short and J 7 bases short, with 14 bases between. Germline assignment: CDR1 SQVTM and CDR2 ANQGSEA. CDR3 size: 13 residues. The CDR3 reads CSVGSGAGQPQHF. The CDR3 DNA sequence: TGCAGCGTTGGGTCGGGGGCTGGACAGCCCCAGCATTTT.

This clone was seen at least ten times. The chain joins TRBV4-3 to TRBJ1-4; the D is unclear. The CDR3 spans 16 residues. Trimming shortened V by 2 bases and J by 5 bases, and 15 bases separated the two germline ends. Germline CDR1 and CDR2: LGHNA and YSLEER. The CDR3, as DNA: TGCGCCAGCAGCCAACAAGGGCAGTCACCCAATGAAAAACTGTTTTTT. It encodes CASSQQGQSPNEKLFF.

V usage is TRBV10-3 and J usage is TRBJ1-2, with a possible D match to TRBD1 (6 bases). The V end was cut by 3 bases, the J end by 0 bases, with 14 bases between. The CDR3 consists of 16 residues. CDR1 is ENHRY, CDR2 SYGVKD, per germline. The CDR3 region is CAISESTGAANYGYTF. The CDR3 nucleotides read TGTGCCATCAGTGAATCCACGGGGGCTGCTAACTATGGCTACACCTTC.

The V and J genes are TRBV23-1 and TRBJ2-3; D remains ambiguous. TRBV23-1 carries the ORF label, with uncertain function. The V end was cut by 0 bases, the J end by 2 bases, with 3 bases between. CDR3 length: 13 amino acids. The CDR3 protein is CASSQSATDTQYF. CDR3 DNA sequence: TGCGCCAGCAGTCAATCGGCCACAGATACGCAGTATTTT.

This clone was counted only a few times. The chain links TRBV18 to TRBJ1-2; tentative D call: TRBD1 (5 bases). Per germline, CDR1 KGHSH and CDR2 LQKENI. The CDR3 contains 14 residues. V lost 2 bases and J 4 bases, leaving 11 bases between the germline ends. The CDR3 region has the DNA TGTGCCAGCTCACCAGCCAGGGAACTCTATGGCTACACCTTC. Amino acids: CASSPARELYGYTF.

CDR3 nucleotides: TGTGCCTGGGGAAGTTGGGGCAATCAGCCCCAGCATTTT. Protein: CAWGSWGNQPQHF. The V and J genes are TRBV30 and TRBJ1-5; D is uncertain. CDR3 length equals 13 residues. Germline V gives CDR1 GTSNPN, CDR2 SVGIG (reference sequence). Trimming left V 5 bases short and J 2 bases short, with 10 bases between. Combining the CDR3 with reference TRBV30 and TRBJ1-5 gives the whole variable domain SQTIHQWPATLVQPVGSPLSLECTVEGTSNPNLYWYRQAAGRGLQLLFYSVGIGQISSEVPQNLSASRPQDRQFILSSKKLLLSDSGFYLCAWGSWGNQPQHFGDGTRLSIL.

The chain carries TRBV30 and TRBJ1-2; D ambiguous. V lost 3 bases and J lost 4, with 12 bases in between. This CDR3 is 13 amino acids long. The germline CDR1 and CDR2 sequences are GTSNPN and SVGIG (reference sequence). In DNA, the CDR3 is TGTGCCTGGAGGGCAGGTGTGGCCTATGGCTACACCTTC. This translates into CAWRAGVAYGYTF.

V and J are TRBV5-4 and TRBJ2-5; the D gene is possibly TRBD1 (5 bases). The germline CDR1 and CDR2 sequences are SGHNT and YYREEE (reference sequence). This CDR3 is built from 14 residues. Trimming took 2 bases from V and 2 from J, leaving 10 bases between them. The CDR3 sequence: CASSLTGRQETQYF. Written as DNA, the CDR3 is TGTGCCAGCAGCTTAACAGGCCGACAAGAGACCCAGTACTTC.

V and J are TRBV9 and TRBJ2-1; no reliable D call. This CDR3 has 14 residues. V shed 1 base and J shed 6 bases, with 11 bases lying between them. Germline values: CDR1 SGDLS, CDR2 YYNGEE. CDR3 nucleotide sequence: TGTGCCAGCAGCGTATTCATGGACGTCAATGAGCAGTTCTTC. It yields the protein CASSVFMDVNEQFF. The full variable domain, rest sourced from reference TRBV9 and TRBJ2-1, is DSGVTQTPKHLITATGQRVTLRCSPRSGDLSVYWYQQSLDQGLQFLIQYYNGEERAKGNILERFSAQQFPDLHSELNLSSLELGDSALYFCASSVFMDVNEQFFGPGTRLTVL.

In nucleotides, the CDR3 is TGTGCCAGCAGCTTGTGGAGCGGGTCGAACACCGGGGAGCTGTTTTTT. Translating it yields CASSLWSGSNTGELFF. V is TRBV5-6 and J is TRBJ2-2; the D gene is possibly TRBD2 (6 bases). This CDR3 spans 16 amino acids. CDR1 is SGHDT, CDR2 YYEEEE, per germline. Trimming stripped 1 base from V and 0 bases from J, with 10 bases between. The full variable domain, rest sourced from reference TRBV5-6 and TRBJ2-2, is DAGVTQSPTHLIKTRGQQVTLRCSPKSGHDTVSWYQQALGQGPQFIFQYYEEEERQRGNFPDRFSGHQFPNYSSELNVNALLLGDSALYLCASSLWSGSNTGELFFGEGSRLTVL.

The V call is TRBV28, the J call TRBJ2-4; 9 positions match TRBD2. The germline CDR1 and CDR2 sequences are MDHEN and SYDVKM. Trimming at V came to 5 bases and at J to 2 bases, leaving 10 bases not matched to a gene. The CDR3 consists of 17 residues. Here the CDR3 DNA reads TGTGCCAGCAGTCCCCTGGCGGGGGGGCTTTCCAAAAACATTCAGTACTTC. This gives the protein CASSPLAGGLSKNIQYF.

This clone was recorded a few times. The chain couples TRBV18 to TRBJ2-7; 8 bases agree with TRBD1. The CDR3 covers 13 residues. The V and J ends lost 3 bases and 5 bases, in that order; junction bases with no gene match: 3. Germline values: CDR1 KGHSH, CDR2 LQKENI. CDR3 DNA sequence: TGTGCCAGCTCACCCGTGACAGGGGACGAGCAGTACTTC. It yields the protein CASSPVTGDEQYF.

The V gene is TRBV5-1, the J gene TRBJ1-5, with TRBD1 matching over 7 bases. Looked up from germline, CDR1 is SGHRS and CDR2 is YFSETQ. J lost 4 bases, V lost 2 bases, and 3 bases had no gene match. This CDR3 comprises 14 residues. Written as DNA, the CDR3 is TGCGCCAGCAGCTTCTCGACAGGGAATCAGCCCCAGCATTTT. Translation: CASSFSTGNQPQHF. Drawing the rest from reference TRBV5-1 and TRBJ1-5, the complete variable domain is KAGVTQTPRYLIKTRGQQVTLSCSPISGHRSVSWYQQTPGQGLQFLFEYFSETQRNKGNFPGRFSGRQFSNSRSEMNVSTLELGDSALYLCASSFSTGNQPQHFGDGTRLSIL.

The genes are TRBV7-8 and TRBJ1-6; D ambiguous. CDR1 and CDR2 (germline): SGHVS, FQNEAQ. CDR3 size: 14 residues. Trimming pared 5 bases from V and 10 bases from J, leaving 15 bases between. CDR3 nucleotide sequence: TGTGCCAGCAGCCAGGAGCCGCTTAGCTCACCCCTCCACTTT. This gives the protein CASSQEPLSSPLHF. The full variable domain, completed using reference TRBV7-8 and TRBJ1-6, is GAGVSQSPRYKVAKRGQDVALRCDPISGHVSLFWYQQALGQGPEFLTYFQNEAQLDKSGLPSDRFFAERPEGSVSTLKIQRTQQEDSAVYLCASSQEPLSSPLHFGNGTRLTVT.

This clone came up a few times. This chain links TRBV7-2 with TRBJ1-4, with 8 positions matching TRBD1. CDR1 and CDR2 from the germline V gene are SGHTA and FQGNSA. V was clipped by 5 bases and J by 8 bases; unmatched bases: 7. The CDR3 sequence is 14 residues long. CDR3 region: CASSLGQGNEKLFF. The CDR3 bases are TGTGCCAGCAGCCTTGGACAGGGAAACGAAAAACTGTTTTTT. Drawing the rest from reference TRBV7-2 and TRBJ1-4, the complete variable domain is GAGVSQSPSNKVTEKGKDVELRCDPISGHTALYWYRQSLGQGLEFLIYFQGNSAPDKSGLPSDRFSAERTGGSVSTLTIQRTQQEDSAVYLCASSLGQGNEKLFFGSGTQLSVL.

The gene calls are TRBV30 and TRBJ2-1; tentative D call: TRBD2 (5 bases). CDR3 length: 11 residues. The V end lost 1 base, the J end lost 9 bases, and 7 bases lay between the germline ends. Germline CDR1 reads GTSNPN; CDR2 reads SVGIG (reference sequence). CDR3: CAWSGAGEQFF. CDR3 in DNA: TGTGCCTGGAGTGGCGCGGGTGAGCAGTTCTTC.

This chain's CDR3 is CASSPGRAGVNTEAFF. The DNA of the CDR3 is TGTGCCAGCAGCCCGGGAAGGGCCGGGGTGAACACTGAAGCTTTCTTT. V is TRBV2 and J is TRBJ1-1; D gene ambiguous. This CDR3 is built from 16 residues. Per germline, CDR1 SNHLY and CDR2 FYNNEI. Trimming shortened V by 6 bases and J by 0 bases, and 17 bases separated the two germline ends.